Listed below are T cell receptor beta chains from one sample, sequenced in a study of blood T cell repertoires in COVID-19. TCRdb keeps only in-frame clones here, not all; method: immunoSEQ multiplex PCR. This sample has 35,000 to 50,000 clones; 90% occur once, and the top ten carry approximately 3%. Sequences were obtained from peripheral blood. The receptors were sampled from a man between 50 and 59 years old with active COVID-19. The CDR3 runs from the conserved cysteine through the conserved F or W. D genes are given only for firm matches. Clone size is shown for a subset of rows, as once, few, many or a class of expanded clone.

D gene,J gene,clone size,V gene,CDR3 protein,CDR3 DNA
NA,TRBJ2-1,NA,TRBV29-1,CSVPRGASYNEQFF,TGCAGCGTTCCCCGGGGTGCGTCCTACAATGAGCAGTTCTTC
NA,TRBJ2-2,NA,TRBV4-1,CASSPQNTGELFF,TGCGCCAGCAGCCCCCAAAACACCGGGGAGCTGTTTTTT
NA,TRBJ1-4,few,TRBV19,CASSIAGKLFF,TGTGCCAGTAGTATTGCGGGAAAACTGTTTTTT
NA,TRBJ2-7,NA,TRBV20-1,CSARSGHEQYF,TGCAGTGCTAGGTCAGGGCACGAGCAGTACTTC
NA,TRBJ1-6,once,TRBV6-5,CASTFGGPNSPLHF,TGTGCCAGCACCTTCGGGGGACCGAATTCACCCCTCCACTTT
NA,TRBJ2-6,NA,TRBV24-1,CATLGGTQGTPSGANVLTF,TGTGCCACCCTCGGAGGTACTCAGGGGACCCCCTCTGGGGCCAACGTCCTGACTTTC
NA,TRBJ2-1,NA,TRBV14,CASSHRNSYNEQFF,TGTGCCAGCAGCCACAGGAACTCCTACAATGAGCAGTTCTTC
TRBD1,TRBJ1-2,NA,TRBV2,CASRQMTGAGYTF,TGTGCCAGCAGACAAATGACAGGGGCTGGCTACACCTTC
NA,TRBJ1-6,NA,TRBV10-1,CASIRTESLYNSPLHF,TGCGCCAGCATTCGGACAGAGTCTCTTTATAATTCACCCCTCCACTTT
NA,TRBJ2-2,NA,TRBV2,CASSESGQFTGELFF,TGTGCCAGCAGTGAGTCGGGACAATTCACCGGGGAGCTGTTTTTT
TRBD2,TRBJ2-7,NA,TRBV11-2,CASSLDSGGAQEQYF,TGTGCCAGCAGCTTAGATAGCGGGGGGGCACAGGAGCAGTACTTC
TRBD2,TRBJ2-3,NA,TRBV27,CASTRLAGGQKYWTSTDTQYF,TGTGCCAGCACCCGCCTAGCGGGAGGGCAAAAGTACTGGACTAGCACAGATACGCAGTATTTT
NA,TRBJ1-2,NA,TRBV5-8,CASSSFVRGGYGYTF,TGTGCCAGCAGCTCCTTCGTCAGGGGAGGGTATGGCTACACCTTC
NA,TRBJ2-1,NA,TRBV9,CASSAPRSGPAYNEQFF,TGTGCCAGCAGCGCCCCTCGTTCAGGGCCAGCTTACAATGAGCAGTTCTTC
TRBD2,TRBJ2-1,NA,TRBV7-6,CASSLAVGLAGGGYNEQFF,TGTGCCAGCAGCTTAGCGGTCGGACTAGCGGGGGGGGGCTACAATGAGCAGTTCTTC
TRBD1,TRBJ1-6,NA,TRBV10-2,CASTRDRGNSPLHF,TGCGCCAGCACCAGAGACAGGGGGAATTCACCCCTCCACTTT